These 17 T cell receptor beta chains were sequenced from one sample in a study of T cells after yellow fever vaccination. TCRdb recomputed calls from the 5' RACE reads with MiXCR, one row per CDR3 protein. In the table there are nearly 550,000 distinct CDR3 sequences, 15% to 20% of which are singletons. The sample here was PBMCs, taken 15 days after the yellow fever booster vaccination. These receptor sequences come from a man younger than 40 who received the YFV17D yellow fever vaccine.

This chain uses TRBV27 with TRBJ1-5; D remains unclear. Deletions cut 2 bases from V and 10 bases from J, with 9 bases between. The germline CDR1 and CDR2 sequences are MNHEY and SMNVEV (reference sequence). The CDR3 runs to 12 residues. The chain's CDR3 is CASSLMGGPQHF. The CDR3 DNA reads TGTGCCAGCAGTTTAATGGGAGGTCCCCAGCATTTT.

This clonotype was observed a handful of times. The V call is TRBV6-5, the J call TRBJ2-2; either TRBD1 or TRBD2 may supply D (5 bases each). CDR3 length: 18 amino acids. The V end was cut by 0 bases, the J end by 2 bases, with 16 bases between. The germline V gene has CDR1 MNHEY and CDR2 SVGAGI. CDR3 sequence: CASSYSLSTAVNTGELFF. The CDR3 bases are TGTGCCAGCAGTTACTCCCTCTCGACAGCGGTTAACACCGGGGAGCTGTTTTTT.

This clonotype was picked up a small number of times. V gene TRBV7-9 combines with J gene TRBJ2-5; D might be TRBD1 (5 bases). V was clipped by 5 bases and J by 4 bases, with 20 bases between them. Germline V gives CDR1 SEHNR, CDR2 FQNEAQ (reference sequence). The CDR3 runs 16 residues. The DNA of the CDR3 is TGTGCCAGCAGCCTCGTCACAGGCCCACAAGGAGAGACCCAGTACTTC. Its translation: CASSLVTGPQGETQYF. The full variable domain, its missing parts supplied by reference TRBV7-9 and TRBJ2-5, is DTGVSQNPRHKITKRGQNVTFRCDPISEHNRLYWYRQTLGQGPEFLTYFQNEAQLEKSRLLSDRFSAERPKGSFSTLEIQRTEQGDSAMYLCASSLVTGPQGETQYFGPGTRLLVL.

This clonotype was detected only a few times. The chain links TRBV20-1 to TRBJ2-7; 9 bases match TRBD2. The V segment lost 3 bases and the J segment 2 bases; nucleotides outside the gene matches: 5. CDR1 DFQATT and CDR2 SNEGSKA come from the germline V gene (reference sequence). The CDR3 contains 14 residues. CDR3 nucleotide sequence: TGCAGTGCTAGTAAGGCTAGCGGGGCCTACGAGCAGTACTTC. It encodes CSASKASGAYEQYF.

This clonotype was detected only a few times. CDR3 sequence reads: CAISGTGGDSYEQYF. The CDR3 DNA follows: TGTGCCATCAGTGGGACAGGCGGGGATTCCTACGAGCAGTACTTC. The chain employs TRBV10-3 and TRBJ2-7; D perhaps matches TRBD1 (7 bases). The V gene lost 4 bases and the J gene lost 1 base, with 14 bases spanning the gap. Germline loops: CDR1 ENHRY, CDR2 SYGVKD. This CDR3 has 15 amino acids.

The sample holds a few counts of this clonotype. The CDR3: CASSFKGLRAQHF. DNA of the CDR3: TGTGCCAGCAGCTTCAAAGGTCTCAGGGCCCAGCATTTT. V is TRBV7-2 and J is TRBJ1-5; tentative D call: TRBD1 (5 bases). This CDR3 comprises 13 residues. The germline V gene has CDR1 SGHTA and CDR2 FQGNSA. V lost 3 bases and J lost 11, with 14 bases in between.

The rearrangement uses TRBV7-9 and TRBJ2-7; either TRBD1 or TRBD2 may supply D (5 bases each). Per germline, CDR1 SEHNR and CDR2 FQNEAQ (reference sequence). V was trimmed by 5 bases and J by 6 bases, leaving 17 bases between them. The CDR3 is 14 residues long. This CDR3 reads CASSAGTPPVEQYF. The DNA of the CDR3 is TGTGCCAGCAGCGCCGGGACGCCCCCCGTCGAGCAGTACTTC.

This clonotype was observed many times. The chain couples TRBV6-5 to TRBJ2-5, with TRBD1 identical over 10 bases. The CDR3 runs 15 residues. V was clipped by 5 bases and J by 4 bases; unmatched bases: 7. Per germline, CDR1 MNHEY and CDR2 SVGAGI. CDR3 protein: CASSHPGQGRETQYF. In nucleotides, the CDR3 is TGTGCCAGCAGTCACCCGGGACAGGGGCGAGAGACCCAGTACTTC.

This CDR3 reads CSAAIRASGSRVGSYNEQFF. The CDR3 nucleotides are TGCAGTGCCGCAATACGGGCTAGCGGGAGTCGAGTCGGGTCCTACAATGAGCAGTTCTTC. The rearrangement joins TRBV20-1 to TRBJ2-1, with 10 bases lining up with TRBD2. Germline-derived CDR1 and CDR2 are DFQATT and SNEGSKA (reference sequence). CDR3 length equals 20 residues. Trimming took 6 bases from V and 1 from J; bases not matched to a gene: 21.

V gene TRBV5-1 combines with J gene TRBJ2-2; D is uncertain. V lost 0 bases to trimming and J lost 4 bases, with 10 bases between them. The CDR3 length is 15 residues. CDR1 and CDR2 (germline): SGHRS, YFSETQ. The DNA for the CDR3 is TGCGCCAGCAGCTTGGCGGCTAGACGCACCGGGGAGCTGTTTTTT. Residues: CASSLAARRTGELFF.

The chain employs TRBV3-1 and TRBJ2-7; maybe TRBD1 (5 bases). Germline values: CDR1 LGHDT, CDR2 YNNKEL (reference sequence). The CDR3 spans 12 residues. V dropped 5 bases and J dropped 4 bases, with 9 bases sitting between them. The CDR3: CASSWGAYEQYF. As DNA, the CDR3 is TGTGCCAGCAGCTGGGGCGCTTACGAGCAGTACTTC.

This clonotype has only a few counts. The CDR3 loop is CASTGQYTGELFF. CDR3 DNA sequence: TGTGCCAGCACGGGGCAGTACACCGGGGAGCTGTTTTTT. The chain recombines TRBV14 with TRBJ2-2; D tentatively reads TRBD1 or TRBD2 (5 bases each). The V and J ends lost 7 bases and 3 bases respectively, with 9 bases between them. There are 13 residues in the CDR3. Germline loops: CDR1 SGHDN, CDR2 FVKESK. Variable domain in full (rest from reference TRBV14 and TRBJ2-2): EAGVTQFPSHSVIEKGQTVTLRCDPISGHDNLYWYRRVMGKEIKFLLHFVKESKQDESGMPNNRFLAERTGGTYSTLKVQPAELEDSGVYFCASTGQYTGELFFGEGSRLTVL.

This clonotype appeared a few times. The chain joins TRBV14 to TRBJ2-2; D not certain. CDR1 and CDR2 from the germline V gene are SGHDN and FVKESK. The V and J ends lost 4 bases and 7 bases respectively, with 13 bases between them. This CDR3 contains 14 residues. As DNA, the CDR3 is TGTGCCAGCAGCCTCGTGGGGTCAATCGGGGAGCTGTTTTTT. This gives the protein CASSLVGSIGELFF.

This clonotype showed up just a few times. The rearrangement links TRBV6-5 to TRBJ2-3; 9 bases agree with TRBD1. Unmatched junction bases numbered 13, after V lost 5 bases and J lost 7 bases. This CDR3 has 16 amino acids. CDR1 and CDR2 (germline): MNHEY, SVGAGI. CDR3 in DNA: TGTGCCAGCAGTACTCCCGGGACAGGGTTGTCAAATACGCAGTATTTT. The encoded protein is CASSTPGTGLSNTQYF.

This rearrangement joins TRBV10-3 to TRBJ1-6, with 8 bases matching TRBD1. The CDR3 has 13 residues. The junction had 5 bases not matched to a gene; V was cut back by 11 bases and J by 5 bases. CDR1 and CDR2 (germline): ENHRY, SYGVKD. The CDR3 reads CAVAGQDNSPLHF. The CDR3 coding sequence is TGTGCCGTCGCGGGACAGGATAATTCACCCCTCCACTTT.

The chain links TRBV10-3 to TRBJ2-5, with TRBD1 matching 8 bases. The junction had 7 bases not matched to a gene; V was cut back by 0 bases and J by 4 bases. CDR1 is ENHRY and CDR2 is SYGVKD in the germline V gene. The CDR3 runs to 16 residues. The CDR3 coding sequence is TGTGCCATCAGTGAGTCACAAGGCAGGGGGCCAGAGACCCAGTACTTC. This sequence encodes CAISESQGRGPETQYF.

V gene TRBV7-2 combines with J gene TRBJ2-7; a weak D match, TRBD2 (5 bases). V was clipped by 2 bases and J by 1 base, with 12 bases between them. This CDR3 comprises 15 residues. CDR1 and CDR2 from the germline V gene are SGHTA and FQGNSA. The CDR3, as DNA: TGTGCCAGCAGCTTAATTTTCGGGAAATCCTACGAGCAGTACTTC. This gives the protein CASSLIFGKSYEQYF.